Listed here are 14 T cell receptor beta chains from one sample, sequenced in a study of cytomegalovirus exposure and HLA in healthy donors (dated by TCRdb to about 2017). Libraries were built with the immunoSEQ multiplex PCR assay. The multiplex PCR relied on a mix of 60 forward primers for TCR Vbeta segments and 13 reverse primers for TCR Jbeta segments. TCRdb mirrors the immuneACCESS table, restricted to in-frame sequences. Some clones are absent from its copies; in checked studies, under half trace to an unresolved V gene, and the reason for the others is unknown. This sample gives over 150,000 clones in total; about 84% of them show up just once. The top ten hold roughly 5.9% of the sample. Sequencing used PBMCs. Source of these receptors: a woman between 35 and 50 years old in good health and CMV-seropositive.

The chain combines TRBV5-4 with TRBJ1-2; D is undetermined. Germline V gene data show CDR1 as SGHNT and CDR2 as YYREEE (reference sequence). CDR3 length: 14 amino acids. V was clipped by 1 base and J by 8 bases, with 15 bases between them. The CDR3 here is CASSLPGRVEGYTF. In DNA form, the CDR3 reads TGTGCCAGCAGCTTGCCGGGGAGAGTTGAGGGCTACACCTTC.

The chain employs TRBV5-1 and TRBJ1-1, with a weak D call TRBD1 (5 bases). There are 15 residues in the CDR3. The V gene's germline CDR1 is SGHRS and CDR2 YFSETQ. V was shortened by 2 bases and J by 1 base, with 12 bases between the two germline ends. The CDR3 sequence is CASSLSGGGNTEAFF. The CDR3 region has the DNA TGCGCCAGCAGCTTATCCGGGGGGGGGAACACTGAAGCTTTCTTT.

This clone was counted between two and nine times. The rearrangement links TRBV5-5 to TRBJ2-1, with a possible D match to TRBD2 (6 bases). There are 20 residues in the CDR3. Germline CDR1 reads SGHKS; CDR2 reads YYEKEE (reference sequence). V was trimmed by 2 bases and J by 5 bases, leaving 29 bases between them. CDR3 in DNA: TGTGCCAGCAGCTTTCGCGGAGGTCAGGGAGGAGTTTTACTTCACAATGAGCAGTTCTTC. It codes for CASSFRGGQGGVLLHNEQFF.

J is TRBJ2-1 and V is TRBV14, with D hard to call. Between the trimmed V and J ends, which lost 1 base and 10 bases, there was a span of 11 bases. Germline CDR1 reads SGHDN; CDR2 reads FVKESK. CDR3 length: 13 amino acids. The CDR3 protein is CASSQVQLNEQFF. The CDR3, as DNA: TGTGCCAGCAGCCAAGTCCAACTCAACGAGCAGTTCTTC.

The chain joins TRBV10-3 to TRBJ2-3; maybe TRBD2 (6 bases). Trimming cost V 4 bases and J 5 bases, with 13 bases left between them. The length of the CDR3 is 14 residues. Germline V gene data show CDR1 as ENHRY and CDR2 as SYGVKD. The CDR3 region is CAISVGGPQDTQYF. The CDR3, as DNA: TGTGCCATCAGTGTGGGGGGACCACAAGATACGCAGTATTTT.

In its sample, this clone was seen once. The rearrangement uses TRBV10-3 and TRBJ2-7; D may be TRBD1 (5 bases). Trimming cost V 2 bases and J 5 bases, with 7 bases left between them. CDR3 length equals 12 residues. Germline V CDR1 and CDR2: ENHRY, SYGVKD. The CDR3 DNA reads TGTGCCATCAGTGAGAGGGGCGACGAGCAGTACTTC. It encodes CAISERGDEQYF.

This chain joins TRBV10-1 and TRBJ2-7; 8 bases match TRBD2. V lost 0 bases, J lost 5 bases, and 9 bases stayed unmatched. The germline V gene has CDR1 WNHNN and CDR2 SYGVQD (reference sequence). The CDR3 has 16 amino acids. CDR3 nucleotide sequence: TGCGCCAGCAGTGAGTCTGAGAGCGGGAGTCTAGACGAGCAGTACTTC. It translates to CASSESESGSLDEQYF.

V gene TRBV6-5 combines with J gene TRBJ2-2, with TRBD1 identical over 7 bases. Germline V gene lookup returns CDR1 MNHEY and CDR2 SVGAGI. V shed 0 bases, J shed 8 bases, and the junction held 6 bases outside the gene matches. The CDR3 spans 15 residues. For the CDR3, the DNA is TGTGCCAGCAGTTACTCGCCAGGGGGTAGAGGGGAGCTGTTTTTT. Protein: CASSYSPGGRGELFF.

This clone has a handful of counts. The chain joins TRBV7-9 to TRBJ2-1, with TRBD1 as a possible D gene (5 bases). V lost 3 bases and J lost 7, with 13 bases in between. CDR3 length equals 14 residues. The V gene's germline CDR1 is SEHNR and CDR2 FQNEAQ (reference sequence). CDR3 in amino acids: CASSFISKGNEQFF. The CDR3 nucleotides read TGTGCCAGCAGCTTCATCAGTAAGGGGAATGAGCAGTTCTTC.

The V and J genes are TRBV7-9 and TRBJ1-1, with 9 bases identical to TRBD1. The CDR3 extends over 15 amino acids. Germline-derived CDR1 and CDR2 are SEHNR and FQNEAQ (reference sequence). The trim removed 3 bases at V and 0 bases at J, leaving 2 bases unmatched. The CDR3 region is CASSFGTGLNTEAFF. In DNA form, the CDR3 reads TGTGCCAGCAGCTTCGGGACAGGGTTGAACACTGAAGCTTTCTTT.

The CDR3 loop is CASSSDRGTEAFF. Here the CDR3 DNA reads TGTGCCAGTAGCTCGGACAGGGGAACTGAAGCTTTCTTT. V is TRBV19 and J is TRBJ1-1, with 9 bases lining up with TRBD1. Trimming took 6 bases from V and 5 from J; bases not matched to a gene: 4. The CDR3 totals 13 residues. Germline CDR1 reads LNHDA; CDR2 reads SQIVND (reference sequence).

The genes are TRBV10-1 and TRBJ1-3, with a possible D match to TRBD1 (5 bases). The CDR3 is 13 amino acids. The V gene lost 4 bases and the J gene lost 4 bases, with 8 bases spanning the gap. The V gene's germline CDR1 is WNHNN and CDR2 SYGVQD (reference sequence). CDR3 DNA sequence: TGCGCCAGCAGTGGGACATCGGGAAACACCATATATTTT. It translates to CASSGTSGNTIYF.

This chain links TRBV19 with TRBJ1-1; 9 bases line up with TRBD1. The CDR3 length is 17 residues. CDR1 and CDR2 from the germline V gene are LNHDA and SQIVND (reference sequence). J gave up 0 bases and V 3 bases, and 8 bases lay outside the gene matches. The CDR3 sequence: CASSIFTGGDLNTEAFF. CDR3 bases: TGTGCCAGTAGTATCTTCACAGGGGGCGATCTGAACACTGAAGCTTTCTTT. The whole variable domain, remainder taken from reference TRBV19 and TRBJ1-1, is DGGITQSPKYLFRKEGQNVTLSCEQNLNHDAMYWYRQDPGQGLRLIYYSQIVNDFQKGDIAEGYSVSREKKESFPLTVTSAQKNPTAFYLCASSIFTGGDLNTEAFFGQGTRLTVV.

This rearrangement joins TRBV7-6 to TRBJ1-1; 9 bases match TRBD1. Germline values: CDR1 SGHVS, CDR2 FNYEAQ. J lost 5 bases, V lost 4 bases, and 5 bases had no gene match. The CDR3 covers 14 residues. The chain's CDR3 is CASSSTGGLTEAFF. The DNA of the CDR3 is TGTGCCAGCAGCTCTACAGGGGGCTTAACTGAAGCTTTCTTT.